These 26 T cell receptor beta chains were all obtained from the same sample, sequenced in a study of cytomegalovirus exposure and HLA in healthy donors (dated by TCRdb to 2016 to 2017). Library preparation was by the immunoSEQ multiplex PCR assay. For the multiplex PCR, a mixture combining 60 forward primers for TCR Vbeta segments and 13 reverse primers for TCR Jbeta segments was used. Drawn from immuneACCESS, this table holds only the in-frame rearrangements with V and J called that TCRdb kept. Clones are partly lost; checked studies trace under half to an unresolved V gene and leave the rest unexplained. This sample comprises 55,000 to 75,000 clones, about 81% of them detected only once. The ten largest clones take up roughly 6.4% of the sample. The material sequenced was PBMCs. Every receptor here comes from a man aged 25 to 40 in good health and CMV-seropositive.

This chain connects TRBV20-1 to TRBJ1-2, with D perhaps TRBD1 (5 bases). Germline values: CDR1 DFQATT, CDR2 SNEGSKA (reference sequence). The CDR3 length is 11 residues. CDR3 amino acids: CRRGGDYGYTF. As DNA, the CDR3 is TGCAGACGGGGGGGGGACTATGGCTACACCTTC.

This sequence joins TRBV18 and TRBJ1-5; TRBD1 might be the D (6 bases). The CDR3 loop spans 15 amino acids. The V and J ends lost 1 base and 5 bases respectively, with 12 bases between them. From germline, CDR1 is KGHSH and CDR2 LQKENI. The CDR3 DNA sequence: TGTGCCAGCTCACCACTGGGAGGGGGTTATCAGCCCCAGCATTTT. Translated: CASSPLGGGYQPQHF.

The chain recombines TRBV4-2 with TRBJ2-5; 13 nucleotides agree with TRBD2. CDR1 LGHNA and CDR2 YNFKEQ come from the germline V gene. V trimming: 4 bases; J trimming: 0 bases; junction bases outside the gene matches: 11. The CDR3 loop spans 19 amino acids. CDR3 sequence reads: CASSRRTSGGGRYQETQYF. CDR3 bases: TGTGCCAGCAGCCGCCGAACTAGCGGGGGGGGACGGTACCAAGAGACCCAGTACTTC.

This clone was counted a single time. This chain connects TRBV7-3 to TRBJ2-5, with 9 nucleotides matching TRBD2. J was trimmed by 4 bases and V by 5 bases; bases with no gene match: 8. In germline, CDR1 is SGHTA, CDR2 FQGTGA. CDR3 size: 15 residues. CDR3 region: CASSGAGGPSETQYF. The DNA of the CDR3 is TGTGCCAGCAGCGGCGCGGGGGGGCCGTCAGAGACCCAGTACTTC.

The rearrangement joins TRBV6-4 to TRBJ2-3; 10 nucleotides match TRBD2. CDR1 MRHNA and CDR2 SNTAGT come from the germline V gene. This CDR3 has 15 residues. Trimming at V came to 6 bases and at J to 5 bases, leaving 8 bases not matched to a gene. Written as DNA, the CDR3 is TGTGCCAGCAGCGAAAACGGACTAGCGGAAGATACGCAGTATTTT. It translates to CASSENGLAEDTQYF.

This clone was detected once. The chain links TRBV28 to TRBJ1-5, with 8 bases fitting TRBD1. CDR3 size: 19 residues. In germline, CDR1 is MDHEN, CDR2 SYDVKM. V shed 4 bases and J 2 bases; nucleotides not matched to a gene: 16. Here the CDR3 reads CASSYLRSGGRDGNQPQHF. The CDR3, as DNA: TGTGCCAGCAGTTACCTCCGGTCAGGGGGCCGGGATGGCAATCAGCCCCAGCATTTT.

This clone has a single count. This sequence joins TRBV9 and TRBJ1-6; 7 positions match TRBD1. The CDR3 has 17 amino acids. The V and J ends lost 3 bases and 7 bases, in that order; junction bases with no gene match: 13. CDR1 and CDR2 (germline): SGDLS, YYNGEE. In nucleotides, the CDR3 is TGTGCCAGCAGCGAGGGGGCCAGGGATTTACGAAATTCACCCCTCCACTTT. It encodes CASSEGARDLRNSPLHF. The whole variable domain, filled in from reference TRBV9 and TRBJ1-6, reads DSGVTQTPKHLITATGQRVTLRCSPRSGDLSVYWYQQSLDQGLQFLIQYYNGEERAKGNILERFSAQQFPDLHSELNLSSLELGDSALYFCASSEGARDLRNSPLHFGNGTRLTVT.

The chain couples TRBV7-2 to TRBJ1-5, with D possibly matching TRBD1 (5 bases). Germline CDR1 reads SGHTA; CDR2 reads FQGNSA. The CDR3 runs 15 residues. V was shortened by 5 bases and J by 3 bases, with 14 bases between the two germline ends. The CDR3 bases are TGTGCCAGCAGCCCCGGCGGGGGAGTCAATCAGCCCCAGCATTTT. Protein product: CASSPGGGVNQPQHF.

The chain joins TRBV6-5 to TRBJ2-3, with 9 bases lining up with TRBD2. J gave up 4 bases and V 6 bases, and 8 bases lay outside the gene matches. The germline CDR1 and CDR2 sequences are MNHEY and SVGAGI. This CDR3 spans 15 amino acids. CDR3 amino acids: CASRPYSGGPDTQYF. The CDR3 DNA sequence: TGTGCCAGCAGACCTTATAGCGGGGGACCAGATACGCAGTATTTT.

The J gene is TRBJ2-7, the V gene TRBV7-2; TRBD2 agrees at 7 bases. Per germline, CDR1 SGHTA and CDR2 FQGNSA. The CDR3 has 13 residues. Germline trimming cut 5 bases from V and 4 bases from J; bases unmatched to any gene: 5. The CDR3 DNA follows: TGTGCCAGCAGCCGCAGGGAGGGATACGAGCAGTACTTC. Translation: CASSRREGYEQYF.

The chain carries TRBV2 and TRBJ2-6, with D uncertain. Between the trimmed V and J ends, which lost 8 bases and 0 bases, there was a span of 17 bases. Germline CDR1 is SNHLY and CDR2 is FYNNEI. There are 17 residues in the CDR3. Here the CDR3 reads CASRRSELYSGANVLTF. As DNA, the CDR3 is TGTGCCAGCCGACGCAGCGAACTGTACTCTGGGGCCAACGTCCTGACTTTC. The entire variable domain, with the rest obtained from reference TRBV2 and TRBJ2-6, is as follows: EPEVTQTPSHQVTQMGQEVILRCVPISNHLYFYWYRQILGQKVEFLVSFYNNEISEKSEIFDDQFSVERPDGSNFTLKIRSTKLEDSAMYFCASRRSELYSGANVLTFGAGSRLTVL.

The rearrangement uses TRBV5-1 and TRBJ2-2; 8 positions match TRBD1. The germline CDR1 and CDR2 sequences are SGHRS and YFSETQ. With 0 bases clipped from V and 0 bases from J, the junction kept 4 bases outside the gene matches. The CDR3 totals 17 residues. The chain's CDR3 is CASSLAQGVSNTGELFF. In DNA form, the CDR3 reads TGCGCCAGCAGCTTGGCACAGGGGGTCTCGAACACCGGGGAGCTGTTTTTT.

CDR3 region: CASSSYQTVYGYTF. CDR3 nucleotides: TGTGCCAGCAGCTCCTACCAGACAGTCTATGGCTACACCTTC. This chain uses TRBV11-2 with TRBJ1-2, with TRBD1 as a possible D gene (5 bases). CDR1 and CDR2 (germline): SGHAT, FQNNGV. The CDR3 runs to 14 residues. The ends were cut back, 4 bases at V and 4 bases at J, with 13 bases in the middle.

This clone was found once. The gene calls are TRBV28 and TRBJ2-5; TRBD2 is a possible D gene (5 bases). This CDR3 spans 13 amino acids. CDR1 MDHEN and CDR2 SYDVKM come from the germline V gene. V was shortened by 3 bases and J by 5 bases, with 10 bases between the two germline ends. This CDR3 reads CASSFRGWETQYF. The CDR3 nucleotides read TGTGCCAGCAGTTTCCGGGGTTGGGAGACCCAGTACTTC.

The DNA for the CDR3 is TGCGCCAGCAGATTGACCGGACAGGGGGGTAATTCACCCCTCCACTTT. Translated: CASRLTGQGGNSPLHF. This rearrangement joins TRBV5-1 to TRBJ1-6; 10 nucleotides align to TRBD1. Germline V gene data show CDR1 as SGHRS and CDR2 as YFSETQ. This CDR3 spans 16 amino acids. V lost 5 bases, J lost 6 bases, and 8 bases stayed unmatched.

The chain combines TRBV6-1 with TRBJ1-4; D unclear. V lost 2 bases and J 7 bases, leaving 14 bases between the germline ends. CDR1 is MNHNS, CDR2 SASEGT, per germline. The CDR3 has 15 amino acids. The CDR3 here is CASSEIPRVGEKLFF. Here the CDR3 DNA reads TGTGCCAGCAGTGAAATCCCGAGGGTGGGTGAAAAACTGTTTTTT.

The genes are TRBV6-4 and TRBJ2-1; unclear D gene. Trimming removed 0 bases at V and 7 bases at J, with 16 bases between. The CDR3 is 16 residues long. Germline V CDR1 and CDR2: MRHNA, SNTAGT. CDR3 nucleotides: TGTGCCAGCAGTGACTCGGCGGCGGAATCCTTTAATGAGCAGTTCTTC. This translates into CASSDSAAESFNEQFF.

Here the CDR3 reads CASSIKGAGNTIYF. The DNA of the CDR3 is TGTGCCAGTAGTATAAAAGGGGCTGGAAACACCATATATTTT. The chain recombines TRBV19 with TRBJ1-3; the D gene is possibly TRBD1 (5 bases). The CDR3 runs 14 residues. V shed 2 bases and J shed 2 bases, with 7 bases lying between them. Germline CDR1 LNHDA, CDR2 SQIVND (reference sequence). The whole variable domain, remainder taken from reference TRBV19 and TRBJ1-3, is DGGITQSPKYLFRKEGQNVTLSCEQNLNHDAMYWYRQDPGQGLRLIYYSQIVNDFQKGDIAEGYSVSREKKESFPLTVTSAQKNPTAFYLCASSIKGAGNTIYFGEGSWLTVV.

This clone has only a few counts. The chain is built from TRBV9 and TRBJ1-4; possible D gene TRBD1, 5 bases. Germline CDR1 reads SGDLS; CDR2 reads YYNGEE. This CDR3 comprises 13 residues. Deletions cut 10 bases from V and 2 bases from J, with 12 bases between. CDR3 sequence reads: CASGAGTNEKLFF. As DNA, the CDR3 is TGTGCCTCTGGGGCGGGGACTAATGAAAAACTGTTTTTT.

The V and J genes are TRBV7-9 and TRBJ1-3; D is undetermined. Germline lookup yields CDR1 SEHNR and CDR2 FQNEAQ (reference sequence). The CDR3 runs to 14 residues. Trimming left V 5 bases short and J 6 bases short, with 14 bases between. The CDR3 nucleotides read TGTGCCAGCAGCGAGCTTGGGCGGGTAAACACCATATATTTT. This gives the protein CASSELGRVNTIYF.

The rearrangement joins TRBV6-1 to TRBJ1-2; D unresolved. The CDR3 is made up of 13 amino acids. CDR1 is MNHNS, CDR2 SASEGT, per germline. V was clipped by 2 bases and J by 4 bases, with 8 bases between them. The CDR3: CASSESYSYGYTF. DNA of the CDR3: TGTGCCAGCAGTGAATCATACAGCTATGGCTACACCTTC.

This rearrangement joins TRBV29-1 to TRBJ2-7; a possible D gene is TRBD2 (5 bases). The germline CDR1 and CDR2 sequences are SQVTM and ANQGSEA. The CDR3 has 14 residues. Trimming removed 6 bases at V and 4 bases at J, with 19 bases between. CDR3 protein: CSVGPRAAGYEQYF. The CDR3, as DNA: TGCAGCGTGGGCCCGAGGGCGGCTGGGTACGAGCAGTACTTC.

There are a few counts of this clone. V usage is TRBV4-2 and J usage is TRBJ2-5; 10 positions agree with TRBD2. With 4 bases clipped from V and 2 bases from J, the junction kept 7 bases outside the gene matches. This CDR3 contains 16 residues. Germline CDR1 reads LGHNA; CDR2 reads YNFKEQ. The CDR3 is CASSPLSSGGQETQYF. In DNA, the CDR3 is TGTGCCAGCAGCCCCTTAAGTAGCGGGGGGCAAGAGACCCAGTACTTC.

The chain employs TRBV4-3 and TRBJ1-1, with TRBD1 as a possible D gene (5 bases). The CDR3 consists of 18 residues. V lost 0 bases to trimming and J lost 10 bases, with 27 bases between them. Germline CDR1 is LGHNA and CDR2 is YSLEER. The DNA of the CDR3 is TGCGCCAGCAGCCAAGATCGAATCCCCATGCCGGGACTCGAAGGAGCTTTCTTT. It yields the protein CASSQDRIPMPGLEGAFF.

The chain recombines TRBV27 with TRBJ1-1; D is uncertain. Trimming pared 3 bases from V and 2 bases from J, leaving 13 bases between. This CDR3 comprises 15 residues. Germline V lookup: CDR1 MNHEY, CDR2 SMNVEV (reference sequence). CDR3 protein: CASSFLGGGNTEAFF. In nucleotides, the CDR3 is TGTGCCAGCAGTTTTCTCGGCGGTGGAAACACTGAAGCTTTCTTT.

The genes are TRBV7-3 and TRBJ2-1; the D gene is possibly TRBD1 (6 bases). The CDR3 spans 11 residues. Germline CDR1 is SGHTA and CDR2 is FQGTGA. V lost 8 bases, J lost 9 bases, and 11 bases lay in between. CDR3 in DNA: TGTGCCAGCGGGGTGGGGGCTGAGCAGTTCTTC. Its protein is CASGVGAEQFF.